The 2 T cell receptor beta chains below all came from one sample that was sequenced in a study of T cells after yellow fever vaccination. MiXCR, applied by TCRdb to the 5' RACE reads, yields one record per CDR3 protein. The sample comprises 300,000 to 400,000 distinct CDR3 sequences, 8% to 9.5% of which are singletons, and roughly 18% rests with the top ten. The sequenced sample was PBMCs, obtained roughly seven weeks after the first yellow fever vaccination. These TCRs come from a young man who received the YFV17D yellow fever vaccine.

This clonotype has just a few counts. This chain uses TRBV14 with TRBJ2-7; a possible D gene is TRBD1 (5 bases). Trimming pared 1 base from V and 3 bases from J, leaving 13 bases between. Germline CDR1 SGHDN, CDR2 FVKESK. The CDR3 spans 15 residues. CDR3: CASSQGTKPLYEQYV. CDR3 coding DNA: TGTGCCAGCAGCCAAGGGACAAAACCCCTCTACGAGCAGTACGTC.

This clonotype occurred a few times. The chain uses TRBV7-6 and TRBJ2-5; possibly TRBD1 for D (6 bases). The CDR3 loop spans 17 amino acids. Trimming left V 4 bases short and J 0 bases short, with 18 bases between. From germline, CDR1 is SGHVS and CDR2 FNYEAQ. The CDR3 DNA follows: TGTGCCAGCAGCTCCCAGGACAGAAGACTGTACCAAGAGACCCAGTACTTC. This codes for CASSSQDRRLYQETQYF.